This entry concerns a single TCR beta chain. Its antigen remains unknown. The sort gate was single viable CD3+CD4+CD8-CD45RO+ cells for memory CD4+ T cells. CMV serostatus came from serum IgG against pp150, pp28, p38, p52. This sample stems from a study of memory CD4+ T cells and cytomegalovirus serostatus. The V gene's germline CDR1 is SGHTA and CDR2 FQGNSA. The CDR3 totals 18 residues. V dropped 0 bases and J dropped 1; count of bases not matched to a gene: 8. Findings and limits, study-wide: About 40% of the roughly 160 known CMV-associated TCRbeta sequences appeared in CD4+ memory. Median bootstrapped AUC for CMV status was roughly 0.95 originally, less than 0.92 US-trained.

Original processing methods: Out-of-frame sequences were removed, leaving around 2,000,000 distinct TCRbeta sequences. Some clones are missing from TCRdb's copy, which holds only in-frame ones; the method was immunoSEQ multiplex PCR. For V, J and clone size, that table is used; D and trimming come from the DNA. This sample has about 54,000 clones, with around three quarters found just once. This receptor was taken from an adult in good health and CMV-seronegative. The rearrangement joins TRBV7-2 to TRBJ2-1; 8 positions match TRBD2. Input material: memory CD4+ T cells from blood. This chain's CDR3 is CASSLAMIAGKSYNEQFF. In DNA form, the CDR3 reads TGTGCCAGCAGCTTAGCGATGATAGCGGGAAAGTCCTACAATGAGCAGTTCTTC.